This TCR beta chain appears in the sequencing data of a study of Graves' ophthalmopathy and Graves' hyperthyroidism. Transcripts of RNA were the source for amplifying TCR beta CDR3 regions. First-round RT-PCR employed HTBI primers, with a second-round multiplex PCR after it. One entry per CDR3 protein results from TCRdb running MiXCR on the multiplex PCR reads. The sample lists around 340,000 distinct CDR3 sequences; roughly 16% were seen once. Germline-derived CDR1 and CDR2 are DFQATT and SNEGSKA (reference sequence). The CDR3 is 15 residues long. V was clipped by 2 bases and J by 3 bases; unmatched bases: 9. Reliance was placed on clinical symptoms, serum thyroxine, TRAb, thyroid ultrasound and orbital computed tomography for diagnosis. This clonotype was observed at least ten times.

The sample comprised peripheral blood. The V gene is TRBV20-1, the J gene TRBJ2-7; 8 nucleotides agree with TRBD1. The receptor comes from an adult man with Graves' ophthalmopathy. As DNA, the CDR3 is TGCAGTGCTAGACCCTCCAGGACAGGGTACTACGAGCAGTACTTC. It translates to CSARPSRTGYYEQYF.